The present entry profiles one TCR beta chain with its context. This specimen comes from a study of a mutant IDH1 vaccine in newly diagnosed glioma. The time point here: baseline, week 1 (first vaccination visit). Described treatment: pre-vaccination baseline after standard-of-care therapy. Produced via immunoSEQ multiplex PCR; TCRdb's table is partial and in-frame only. The sample has around 56,000 clones, approximately 91% seen once. Germline V gives CDR1 SEHNR, CDR2 FQNEAQ (reference sequence). The CDR3 is made up of 14 amino acids. Trimming removed 2 bases at V and 8 bases at J, with 15 bases between.

This chain connects TRBV7-9 to TRBJ1-2, with D unresolved. The sequence was obtained from a man over 45 with glioma. Sequenced material: PBMCs, taken from a glioma patient treated with radiotherapy, temozolomide or both. Here the CDR3 DNA reads TGTGCCAGCAGCTTAACCGGGCTTGTAGGAGGCTACACCTTC. Residues: CASSLTGLVGGYTF.